The rows below give T cell receptor beta chains drawn from one sample of a study of CD8+CD57+ T cells in acquired aplastic anemia. TCRdb reprocessed the reads via MiXCR and lists one record per CDR3 protein. The data show roughly 150,000 distinct CDR3 sequences, approximately 51% seen once. The sample comprised sorted CD4+, CD8+, or CD8+CD57+ T cells (not recorded which) from PBMCs. The receptors come from a human donor with aplastic anemia. CDR3s include the opening cysteine and the closing phenylalanine or tryptophan. A D gene is named only where the DNA matches it firmly. Only part of the rows carry a size: once, few, many, or a class if the clone is expanded.

TGTGCCAGCAGCTTAGACCGGGAGCTGTTTTTT,CASSLDRELFF,.,TRBJ2-2,many,TRBV7-8
TGTGCCACCAGTGGGGGTGCTAGCGGGGCCTACGAGCAGTACTTC,CATSGGASGAYEQYF,TRBD2,TRBJ2-7,.,TRBV24-1
TGTGCCAGTAAGGGGGCTGGCGACACTGAAGCTTTCTTT,CASKGAGDTEAFF,TRBD1,TRBJ1-1,many,TRBV5-5
TGTGCCAGCAGCTTAGGTTCGGGACTCCTTAGCAATCAGCCCCAGCGTTTT,CASSLGSGLLSNQPQRF,.,TRBJ1-5,.,TRBV7-6
TGTGCCGGCACCGCGGGGGGTGTCAGGACTGAAGCTTTCTTT,CAGTAGGVRTEAFF,.,TRBJ1-1,many,TRBV12-3/TRBV12-4
TGTGCCAGCAGCTTGGCTTCAAACACAGGTACGCAGTATTTT,CASSLASNTGTQYF,.,TRBJ2-3,.,TRBV5-8
TGTGCCACCTCGACAGTTTTGAACACTGAAGCTTTCTTT,CATSTVLNTEAFF,.,TRBJ1-1,few,TRBV19
TGTGCCAGCAGTTCTCCTACGGGACAGGGAGGCGGCTACACCTTC,CASSSPTGQGGGYTF,TRBD1,TRBJ1-2,few,TRBV25-1
TGTGCCAGCAGCGTAGGTACGGGTATGGCGAGGTACGAGCAGTACTTC,CASSVGTGMARYEQYF,.,TRBJ2-7,.,TRBV9
TGTGCCAGCAGCCCCCGGACAGGAGCCCTCCACTTT,CASSPRTGALHF,TRBD1,TRBJ1-6,.,TRBV7-3
TGCAGCGTTACTGGGGCAGGGGGGTATGGCTACACCTTC,CSVTGAGGYGYTF,TRBD1,TRBJ1-2,.,TRBV29-1
TGTGCCGGGGCGGTAAACGAGGGCACTGAAGCTTTCTTT,CAGAVNEGTEAFF,.,TRBJ1-1,.,TRBV2
TGCCAGGTCCACACAGAAAACACTGAAGCTTTCTTT,CQVHTENTEAFF,.,TRBJ1-1,.,TRBV29-1
TGTGCCAGCAGCTTAGGTTGGGAGAGCCTAGGCAATGAGCAGTTCTTC,CASSLGWESLGNEQFF,.,TRBJ2-1,.,TRBV11-3
TGTGCCAGCAGTACCTTGGGCGGCTTCTCTACTAGCACAGATACGCAGTATTTT,CASSTLGGFSTSTDTQYF,.,TRBJ2-3,few,TRBV25-1
TGTGCCAGCAGTGAAGAATTGGGCCGTGCGGGCTACACCTTC,CASSEELGRAGYTF,.,TRBJ1-2,many,TRBV2
TGCAGTGCTAGAGATCACAGGCTCATAACTGAAGCTTTCTTT,CSARDHRLITEAFF,.,TRBJ1-1,.,TRBV20-1
TGTGCCAGCAGCCGTCGGACTAGCGGGAAGGGGTACACCGGGGAGCTGTTTTTT,CASSRRTSGKGYTGELFF,TRBD2,TRBJ2-2,.,TRBV5-6
TGTGCCAGCAATGAGAGGGGGTGGCAAGAGACCCAGTACTTC,CASNERGWQETQYF,.,TRBJ2-5,few,TRBV6-1
TGCAGCGTTGACCGTCGGCATAGGGACGGGGGATATGGCTACACCTTC,CSVDRRHRDGGYGYTF,.,TRBJ1-2,many,TRBV29-1
TGTGCCAGCAGCTTAACTCGGTCAGGGGCTGGCTACACCTTC,CASSLTRSGAGYTF,.,TRBJ1-2,.,TRBV7-3
TGTGCCAGCAGCGGGTCAGGGGAAGATGGCTACACCTTC,CASSGSGEDGYTF,.,TRBJ1-2,.,TRBV7-2
TGTGCCAGCAGCCAAGATGGGGCCGTAGAGACCCAGTACTTC,CASSQDGAVETQYF,.,TRBJ2-5,.,TRBV3-1
TGTGCCACCAGTTCCAGGCAGTCTGAAGCTTTCTTT,CATSSRQSEAFF,.,TRBJ1-1,.,TRBV24-1
TGTGCCAGTTCCGCGGGGTCTAGCACAGATACGCAGTATTTT,CASSAGSSTDTQYF,.,TRBJ2-3,.,TRBV19
TGTGCCAGCATCCTCCTTGGGCCTGACTATGGCTACACCTTC,CASILLGPDYGYTF,.,TRBJ1-2,many,TRBV11-2
TGTGCCACCAGTGGGGGGACCGTCTCCCGACAGTTCTTC,CATSGGTVSRQFF,.,TRBJ2-1,.,TRBV24-1
TGCGCCAGCAGTGATCGCCAGGGACAAGGCTACACCTTC,CASSDRQGQGYTF,.,TRBJ1-2,.,TRBV10-2
TGTGCCACCAGTGCCCGCGGGACTAGCGGGAGGGGAAATGAGCAGTTCTTC,CATSARGTSGRGNEQFF,TRBD2,TRBJ2-1,few,TRBV24-1
TGTGCCAGCAGCTTAGGTGCGGAATACGAGCAGTACTTC,CASSLGAEYEQYF,.,TRBJ2-7,.,TRBV7-9
TGTGCCATCAGTGAACAGGGAGGTGAGCAGTTCTTC,CAISEQGGEQFF,.,TRBJ2-1,.,TRBV10-3
TGTGCCAGTAGTATAGGGACGGGGCTCGGCTACACCTTC,CASSIGTGLGYTF,.,TRBJ1-2,many,TRBV19
TGCGCCAGCAGCCAAGACGGACAGGGGGGTTCACCCCTCCACTTT,CASSQDGQGGSPLHF,TRBD1,TRBJ1-6,many,TRBV4-1
TGTGCCAGCAGGGGAGGGGGGCTAGCGGGCTCAGAGACCCAGTACTTC,CASRGGGLAGSETQYF,TRBD2,TRBJ2-5,many,TRBV2
TGTGCCAGCAGTCCGGGACAAGTGAACACTGAAGCTTTCTTT,CASSPGQVNTEAFF,.,TRBJ1-1,.,TRBV11-2
TGTGCCAGTAGTATATTGCGGAGTGGGGCCTATAATTCACCCCTCCACTTT,CASSILRSGAYNSPLHF,.,TRBJ1-6,.,TRBV19
TGTGCCAGCAGTGAAGATCCAGGGAATCCCTACGAGCAGTACTTC,CASSEDPGNPYEQYF,.,TRBJ2-7,.,TRBV2
TGTGCCAGCAGCCCAGGGACAGGTAACAATGAGCAGTTCTTC,CASSPGTGNNEQFF,TRBD1,TRBJ2-1,many,TRBV4-2
TGTGCCAGTAGTAGACCGGGACAGGGCAACTATGGCTACACCTTC,CASSRPGQGNYGYTF,TRBD1,TRBJ1-2,.,TRBV19
TGTGCCAGCTCACGTGACAGCTCTGGAAACACCATATATTTT,CASSRDSSGNTIYF,.,TRBJ1-3,few,TRBV18
TGTGCCAGCAGCTTACTTTTCAGGGATGGCTACACCTTC,CASSLLFRDGYTF,.,TRBJ1-2,.,TRBV7-6
TGTGCCAGCAGAAGAGACAGTAACAATCAGCCCCAGCATTTT,CASRRDSNNQPQHF,.,TRBJ1-5,.,TRBV2
TGTGCCAGTAGTATTGGGACAGGGAACGGTCAGCCCCAGCATTTT,CASSIGTGNGQPQHF,TRBD1,TRBJ1-5,.,TRBV19
TGTGCCACCAGTGACCTGGACAGCAAGCAAGAGACCCAGTACTTC,CATSDLDSKQETQYF,.,TRBJ2-5,.,TRBV24-1
TGTGCCAGCAGTTTTAGTGTCGGGGAGCTGTTTTTT,CASSFSVGELFF,.,TRBJ2-2,many,TRBV12-3/TRBV12-4
TGTGCCAGCAGCCCGAGGTTGGTGAACACTGAAGCTTTCTTT,CASSPRLVNTEAFF,.,TRBJ1-1,many,TRBV2
TGTGCCAGCAGCTTGGATCGGGGGATGGGTACAGATACGCAGTATTTT,CASSLDRGMGTDTQYF,.,TRBJ2-3,many,TRBV5-4